One and the same sample provided the 5 T cell receptor beta chains below, sequenced in a study of post-analysis software for immune sequencing data (dated by TCRdb to 2014 to 2015). Paper-wide results and their limitations: Significantly higher frequencies in patients than in controls were found for several TRBV segments, including TRBV5-6, TRBV5-1 and TRBV20-1.

The library was generated by PCR. Sequencing was carried out with an Illumina HiSeq 2500. To reduce PCR and sequencing biases, unique molecular identifiers were incorporated into the TCR beta cDNA libraries. The raw public data were reprocessed by TCRdb itself: fastp quality trimming at Q25, MiXCR clonotype calling, in-frame beta chains only. All rows with the same CDR3 protein become a single entry with the most common DNA and genes. This sample lists roughly 650,000 distinct CDR3 sequences; 59% were detected once. Roughly 12% of the sample is taken by the ten largest. These receptors have no identified antigens. The sequenced material came from blood. These receptors originate from a girl aged 2 to 10 with multiple sclerosis.

This CDR3 is CASSQERAGGASYNEQFF. Written as DNA, the CDR3 is TGCGCCAGCAGCCAAGAGCGGGCAGGGGGCGCTAGCTACAATGAGCAGTTCTTC. The chain joins TRBV4-1 to TRBJ2-1; 8 nucleotides agree with TRBD1. The CDR3 runs to 18 residues. From germline, CDR1 is MGHRA and CDR2 YSYEKL. The V segment lost 0 bases and the J segment 3 bases; nucleotides outside the gene matches: 10.

The chain employs TRBV7-9 and TRBJ1-1, with 7 bases lining up with TRBD1. The CDR3 totals 16 residues. With V trimmed by 5 bases and J by 4 bases, 13 bases remained unmatched. Looked up from germline, CDR1 is SEHNR and CDR2 is FQNEAQ (reference sequence). The CDR3 reads CASSQTRGAETTEAFF. The DNA for the CDR3 is TGTGCCAGCAGCCAAACCAGGGGGGCAGAAACCACTGAAGCTTTCTTT.

The table lists this clonotype with a few counts. The V call is TRBV10-3, the J call TRBJ2-3; D unclear. V dropped 6 bases and J dropped 6 bases, with 7 bases sitting between them. Germline V gene lookup returns CDR1 ENHRY and CDR2 SYGVKD. CDR3 size: 11 residues. The CDR3 is CAIRRSDTQYF. DNA of the CDR3: TGTGCCATCAGGCGGTCGGATACGCAGTATTTT.

This clonotype was counted between two and nine times. V and J are TRBV12-3 or TRBV12-4 and TRBJ1-2; a possible D gene is TRBD1 (5 bases). The ends were cut back, 2 bases at V and 4 bases at J, with 11 bases in the middle. This CDR3 spans 14 amino acids. The CDR3 spells CASSLTSRGYGYTF. CDR3 nucleotides: TGTGCCAGCAGTTTAACATCAAGGGGCTATGGCTACACCTTC.

This chain links TRBV12-3 or TRBV12-4 with TRBJ1-5; TRBD1 agrees at 9 bases. This CDR3 has 15 residues. J gave up 1 base and V 6 bases, and 4 bases lay outside the gene matches. The CDR3: CASRQTGGSNQPQHF. CDR3 DNA: TGTGCCAGCAGGCAGACAGGGGGGAGCAATCAGCCCCAGCATTTT.